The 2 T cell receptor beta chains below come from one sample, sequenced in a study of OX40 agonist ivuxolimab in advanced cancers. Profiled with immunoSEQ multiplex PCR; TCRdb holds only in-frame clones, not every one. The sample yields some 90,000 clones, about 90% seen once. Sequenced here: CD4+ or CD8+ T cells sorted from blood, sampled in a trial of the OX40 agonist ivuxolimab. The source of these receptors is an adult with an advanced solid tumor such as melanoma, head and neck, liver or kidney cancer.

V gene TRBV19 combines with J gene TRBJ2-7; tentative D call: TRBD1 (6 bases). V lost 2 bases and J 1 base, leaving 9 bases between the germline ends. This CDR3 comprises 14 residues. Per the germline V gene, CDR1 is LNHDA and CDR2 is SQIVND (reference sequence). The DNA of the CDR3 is TGTGCCAGTAGTATATCAGGACAGTCCTACGAGCAGTACTTC. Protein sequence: CASSISGQSYEQYF.

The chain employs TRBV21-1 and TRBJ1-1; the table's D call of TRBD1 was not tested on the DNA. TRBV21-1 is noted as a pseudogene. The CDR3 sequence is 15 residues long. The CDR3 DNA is TGTGCCAGCAGCAAACCGGCCAGGGGAAGGCCTGAAGCTTTCTTT. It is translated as CASSKPARGRPEAFF.